This T cell receptor beta chain was found in a study of blood T cell repertoires in COVID-19. Study-level information: Both acute and convalescent COVID-19 samples were obtained from the United States, Italy and Spain.

In the original analysis: Researchers report that nucleated cell counts were estimated from reference gene primer amplification. Some clones are missing from TCRdb's copy, which holds only in-frame ones; the method was immunoSEQ multiplex PCR. V and J calls and clone size are given by that table; D and trimming were obtained from the DNA. The top ten hold 20% to 25% of the sample, which has roughly 100,000 clones, 81% seen once. Sequencing used peripheral blood. The source is an older man with active or convalescent COVID-19.

The CDR3 protein is CASIGQGAWETQYF. Written as DNA, the CDR3 is TGTGCCAGTATAGGACAGGGGGCATGGGAGACCCAGTACTTC. The rearrangement uses TRBV7-8 and TRBJ2-5, with 11 bases identical to TRBD1. Germline-derived CDR1 and CDR2 are SGHVS and FQNEAQ. The ends lost 9 bases at V and 5 bases at J; junction bases unmatched: 8. There are 14 residues in the CDR3.